This T cell receptor beta chain was sequenced in a study of vaccination and CD4 T cells after COVID-19. Sample treatment: approximately 11-day PBMC culture with coronavirus spike peptide pools or control peptides (ViraFEST assay). Cultured CD4+ T-cell DNA underwent Oncomine TCR Beta short-read sequencing. TCRdb used MiXCR to reprocess the PCR reads, holding one entry per CDR3 protein. This sample has more than 10,000 distinct CDR3 sequences, with around 38% found just once. A word on this clonotype: Its specificity is not known.

Points from the study as a whole: When vaccine-specific clones from convalescent patients were examined, 304 of 307 were spike mono-reactive.

Sequencing was performed on CD4+ T cells from blood, cultured in vitro. This TCR came from a human donor who had recovered from COVID-19.

CDR3 coding DNA: TGTGCCAGCAGCTTATATGGACAGACCCCCGTCTTGGATTGGAATCCTACCTACGAGCAGTACTTC. Translating it yields CASSLYGQTPVLDWNPTYEQYF. The rearrangement links TRBV7-3 to TRBJ2-7; maybe TRBD1 (6 bases). Trimming pared 2 bases from V and 2 bases from J, leaving 34 bases between. CDR3 length equals 22 residues. The germline CDR1 and CDR2 sequences are SGHTA and FQGTGA.